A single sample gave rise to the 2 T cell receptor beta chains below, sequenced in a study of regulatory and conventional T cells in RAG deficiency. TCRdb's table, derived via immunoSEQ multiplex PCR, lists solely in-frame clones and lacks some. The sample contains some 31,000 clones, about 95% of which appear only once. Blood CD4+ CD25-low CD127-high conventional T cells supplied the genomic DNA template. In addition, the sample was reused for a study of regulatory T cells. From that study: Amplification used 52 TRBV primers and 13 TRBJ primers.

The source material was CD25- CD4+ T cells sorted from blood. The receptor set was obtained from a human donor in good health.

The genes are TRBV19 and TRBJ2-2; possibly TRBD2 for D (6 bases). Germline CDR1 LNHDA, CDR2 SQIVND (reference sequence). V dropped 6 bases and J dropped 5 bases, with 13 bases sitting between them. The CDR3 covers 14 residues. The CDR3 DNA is TGTGCCAGTAGGGGACTGGGAAATACCGGGGAGCTGTTTTTT. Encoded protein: CASRGLGNTGELFF.

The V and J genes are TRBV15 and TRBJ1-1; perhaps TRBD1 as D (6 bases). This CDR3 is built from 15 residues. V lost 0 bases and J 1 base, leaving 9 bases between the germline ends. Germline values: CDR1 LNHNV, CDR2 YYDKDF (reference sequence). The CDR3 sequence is CATSREGTPNTEAFF. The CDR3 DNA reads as TGTGCCACCAGCAGAGAAGGGACACCGAACACTGAAGCTTTCTTT.